Below are 25 T cell receptor beta chains sequenced from a single sample in a study of early T cells in non-severe SARS-CoV-2 infection. TCRdb ran MiXCR on the 5' RACE reads and lists one entry per CDR3 protein. The sample contains fewer than 100,000 distinct CDR3 sequences, 15% to 20% of which appear only once. Sequencing was performed on whole blood. Receptors were obtained from an adult who was a healthcare worker with PCR-confirmed SARS-CoV-2 infection or an uninfected control (not recorded which).

This clonotype was counted a few times. The chain uses TRBV3-1 and TRBJ2-3, with D maybe TRBD2 (6 bases). V lost 1 base and J lost 2, with 10 bases in between. CDR1 LGHDT and CDR2 YNNKEL come from the germline V gene (reference sequence). The CDR3 is 15 residues long. The CDR3 sequence: CASSQGRRDTDTQYF. In DNA form, the CDR3 reads TGTGCCAGCAGCCAAGGAAGGCGGGACACAGATACGCAGTATTTT.

The V gene is TRBV2, the J gene TRBJ2-1, with 11 bases lining up with TRBD2. The germline gives CDR1 SNHLY, CDR2 FYNNEI. The V gene end was trimmed by 4 bases and the J gene end by 10 bases; junction bases not matched to a gene: 9. The CDR3 extends over 15 amino acids. This CDR3 is CASSVLLAGVGEQFF. Written as DNA, the CDR3 is TGTGCCAGCAGTGTTCTACTAGCGGGGGTCGGCGAGCAGTTCTTC.

The table lists this clonotype with a few counts. J is TRBJ1-1 and V is TRBV27; D perhaps matches TRBD1 (5 bases). The CDR3 length is 14 residues. V was cut by 5 bases and J by 6 bases, with 16 bases left in between. CDR1 and CDR2 (germline): MNHEY, SMNVEV (reference sequence). The CDR3 nucleotides read TGTGCCAGCAGTCCCGCTGTGGGGGGGGCTGAAGCTTTCTTT. This gives the protein CASSPAVGGAEAFF.

The chain has TRBV15 and TRBJ2-1; 8 bases line up with TRBD1. Looked up from germline, CDR1 is LNHNV and CDR2 is YYDKDF (reference sequence). Germline trimming cut 10 bases from V and 2 bases from J; bases unmatched to any gene: 7. This CDR3 comprises 14 residues. CDR3 DNA: TGTGCCATCCAGGGGGCCCTAGCCTACAATGAGCAGTTCTTC. Amino acids: CAIQGALAYNEQFF.

This clonotype was counted between two and nine times. The rearrangement links TRBV9 to TRBJ2-1, with 8 bases lining up with TRBD2. The CDR3 has 18 amino acids. CDR1 is SGDLS, CDR2 YYNGEE, per germline. J gave up 4 bases and V 2 bases, and 14 bases lay outside the gene matches. The CDR3 here is CASSVDAGNSGKYNEQFF. The CDR3 coding sequence is TGTGCCAGCAGCGTGGACGCCGGGAATAGCGGGAAGTACAATGAGCAGTTCTTC.

The gene calls are TRBV5-1 and TRBJ2-1; 11 bases map to TRBD1. Germline CDR1 SGHRS, CDR2 YFSETQ. V lost 4 bases, J lost 7 bases, and 7 bases stayed unmatched. This CDR3 has 15 amino acids. In DNA form, the CDR3 reads TGCGCCAGCAGCGATGGACAGGGGGCATGGAATGAGCAGTTCTTC. This gives the protein CASSDGQGAWNEQFF. Combining the CDR3 with reference TRBV5-1 and TRBJ2-1 gives the whole variable domain KAGVTQTPRYLIKTRGQQVTLSCSPISGHRSVSWYQQTPGQGLQFLFEYFSETQRNKGNFPGRFSGRQFSNSRSEMNVSTLELGDSALYLCASSDGQGAWNEQFFGPGTRLTVL.

This clonotype was seen a few times. V and J are TRBV4-1 and TRBJ2-2; D may correspond to TRBD1 or TRBD2 (5 bases each). The germline CDR1 and CDR2 sequences are MGHRA and YSYEKL. This CDR3 has 15 residues. With 1 base removed from V and 4 bases from J, the gap between germline ends came to 10 bases. DNA for the CDR3: TGCGCCAGCAGCCAAGTTGAGGGGACCACCGGGGAGCTGTTTTTT. This sequence encodes CASSQVEGTTGELFF.

V and J are TRBV7-2 and TRBJ1-5; D unclear. V lost 6 bases, J lost 5 bases, and 8 bases lay in between. The CDR3 sequence is 12 residues long. The germline CDR1 and CDR2 sequences are SGHTA and FQGNSA. CDR3 in amino acids: CASSGQYQPQHF. The CDR3 DNA reads TGTGCCAGCAGTGGTCAGTATCAGCCCCAGCATTTT.

This clonotype was observed a handful of times. The CDR3 region is CASSLQVEGGEQFF. CDR3 DNA: TGTGCCAGCAGCCTCCAAGTCGAGGGGGGTGAGCAGTTCTTC. This rearrangement joins TRBV7-2 to TRBJ2-1; D may correspond to TRBD1 or TRBD2 (6 bases each). The CDR3 totals 14 residues. Germline-derived CDR1 and CDR2 are SGHTA and FQGNSA. V lost 5 bases and J lost 9, with 17 bases in between.

In this sample, this clonotype turned up a few times. V usage is TRBV10-1 and J usage is TRBJ2-5, with D perhaps matching TRBD2 (5 bases). The V and J ends lost 8 bases and 0 bases respectively, with 13 bases between them. CDR1 and CDR2 (germline): WNHNN, SYGVQD (reference sequence). The CDR3 runs 14 residues. CDR3 sequence reads: CASSPGLYQETQYF. The CDR3 nucleotides read TGCGCCAGCTCTCCGGGGTTGTACCAAGAGACCCAGTACTTC.

This clonotype was counted between two and nine times. The V and J genes are TRBV6-1 and TRBJ2-1; 8 nucleotides line up with TRBD1. Unmatched junction bases numbered 8, after V lost 4 bases and J lost 3 bases. The CDR3 is 16 amino acids. From germline, CDR1 is MNHNS and CDR2 SASEGT. The CDR3 is CASSVTGDRIYNEQFF. The DNA for the CDR3 is TGTGCCAGCAGTGTTACGGGGGACAGGATCTACAATGAGCAGTTCTTC.

This clonotype was seen a few times. This chain joins TRBV7-3 and TRBJ2-3; 7 bases are shared with TRBD1. Trimming took 4 bases from V and 3 from J; bases not matched to a gene: 7. The CDR3 contains 15 residues. Germline loops: CDR1 SGHTA, CDR2 FQGTGA. The DNA for the CDR3 is TGTGCCAGCAGCTCACAGGGGCCAGGGACAGATACGCAGTATTTT. It translates to CASSSQGPGTDTQYF.

This chain connects TRBV5-5 to TRBJ2-3; 8 nucleotides agree with TRBD2. With V trimmed by 3 bases and J by 5 bases, 5 bases remained unmatched. Per the germline V gene, CDR1 is SGHKS and CDR2 is YYEKEE (reference sequence). This CDR3 has 14 amino acids. CDR3 loop: CASSSGLALDTQYF. In nucleotides, the CDR3 is TGTGCCAGCAGCTCCGGACTAGCCTTAGATACGCAGTATTTT.

Written as DNA, the CDR3 is TGCAGTGCTAGAGTCAGGGCCCTTGTATCCTACAATGAGCAGTTCTTC. Translating gives CSARVRALVSYNEQFF. J is TRBJ2-1 and V is TRBV20-1, with a possible D match to TRBD1 (5 bases). The germline V and J ends were trimmed by 1 base and 1 base, with 14 bases remaining between them. The germline V gene encodes CDR1 DFQATT and CDR2 SNEGSKA (reference sequence). The CDR3 extends over 16 amino acids.

The chain joins TRBV29-1 to TRBJ1-1; no firm D call. Germline-derived CDR1 and CDR2 are SQVTM and ANQGSEA. V lost 1 base to trimming and J lost 11 bases, with 14 bases between them. This CDR3 is 12 amino acids long. The CDR3 DNA is TGCAGCGTTGAAGCCTTCCCGGGGAATGCTTTCTTT. Its translation is CSVEAFPGNAFF. The full variable domain, in which reference TRBV29-1 and TRBJ1-1 provide the parts outside the CDR3, is SAVISQKPSRDICQRGTSLTIQCQVDSQVTMMFWYRQQPGQSLTLIATANQGSEATYESGFVIDKFPISRPNLTFSTLTVSNMSPEDSSIYLCSVEAFPGNAFFGQGTRLTVV.

In this sample, this clonotype turned up a few times. The J gene is TRBJ2-1, the V gene TRBV7-3; D perhaps matches TRBD2 (5 bases). This CDR3 contains 16 residues. V gave up 6 bases and J gave up 7 bases, with 22 bases separating them. Germline CDR1 is SGHTA and CDR2 is FQGTGA. CDR3 region: CASSLTTPISGNEQFF. For the CDR3, the DNA is TGTGCCAGCAGTCTCACGACACCTATTTCGGGGAATGAGCAGTTCTTC.

The sample holds a few counts of this clonotype. The chain recombines TRBV19 with TRBJ2-7; D ambiguous. The germline V gene has CDR1 LNHDA and CDR2 SQIVND (reference sequence). Between the trimmed V and J ends, which lost 5 bases and 4 bases, there was a span of 12 bases. The CDR3 spans 13 residues. Here the CDR3 DNA reads TGTGCCAGTAGTGCGTCCCACCGGTACGAGCAGTACTTC. It is translated as CASSASHRYEQYF.

This clonotype was observed a single time. The chain joins TRBV25-1 to TRBJ2-4; 7 bases are shared with TRBD1. CDR3 length equals 13 residues. J gave up 12 bases and V 2 bases, and 7 bases lay outside the gene matches. Germline V lookup: CDR1 MGHDK, CDR2 SYGVNS. The CDR3 region is CASSERAGGNQYF. In nucleotides, the CDR3 is TGTGCCAGCAGTGAACGAGCAGGGGGAAATCAGTACTTC.

This clonotype came up a few times. The J gene is TRBJ2-3, the V gene TRBV7-9; 8 bases align to TRBD1. This CDR3 is 14 amino acids long. Germline CDR1 SEHNR, CDR2 FQNEAQ (reference sequence). The V and J ends lost 4 bases and 12 bases, in that order; junction bases with no gene match: 12. The CDR3 DNA reads as TGTGCCAGCAGCTCGCTAGGACAGGGCCCATTTCAGTATTTT. Its translation: CASSSLGQGPFQYF.

In this sample, this clonotype turned up many times. The chain links TRBV7-6 to TRBJ2-2; 7 bases align to TRBD2. V shed 2 bases, J shed 3 bases, and the junction held 9 bases outside the gene matches. Germline V lookup: CDR1 SGHVS, CDR2 FNYEAQ. The CDR3 sequence is 17 residues long. The chain's CDR3 is CASSLIPRGSDTGELFF. Here the CDR3 DNA reads TGTGCCAGCAGCTTAATCCCTCGCGGGAGCGACACCGGGGAGCTGTTTTTT.

This clonotype turned up a few times. This rearrangement joins TRBV12-3 or TRBV12-4 to TRBJ2-7; D possibly corresponds to TRBD1 (6 bases). The CDR3 runs 16 residues. V gave up 6 bases and J gave up 1 base, with 19 bases separating them. CDR3 coding DNA: TGTGCCAGCAGCCCAACCCCCCACACAGGGTCCTACGAGCAGTACTTC. It encodes CASSPTPHTGSYEQYF.

There are many counts of this clonotype. The chain is built from TRBV4-1 and TRBJ1-3; TRBD1 agrees at 7 bases. CDR3 size: 15 residues. Looked up from germline, CDR1 is MGHRA and CDR2 is YSYEKL. V was clipped by 4 bases and J by 2 bases; unmatched bases: 5. CDR3 nucleotides: TGCGCCAGCAGCCCCCCGGGGACAGCTGGAAACACCATATATTTT. It is translated as CASSPPGTAGNTIYF.

This clonotype showed up just a few times. One junction end disagrees with the germline gene, perhaps due to a read error. The V gene is TRBV5-1, the J gene TRBJ2-1; D not resolved. The germline CDR1 and CDR2 sequences are SGHRS and YFSETQ. The CDR3 length is 14 residues. The CDR3 DNA follows: TGCGTCAGCAGCTTGGGCCAGCTCTACAATGAGCAGTTCTTC. Encoded protein: CVSSLGQLYNEQFF.

J is TRBJ1-1 and V is TRBV5-4; D is uncertain. CDR3 length: 12 amino acids. Looked up from germline, CDR1 is SGHNT and CDR2 is YYREEE (reference sequence). The V end was cut by 0 bases, the J end by 3 bases, with 3 bases between. CDR3 in amino acids: CASSLVDTEAFF. The CDR3 region has the DNA TGTGCCAGCAGCTTGGTGGACACTGAAGCTTTCTTT.

This clonotype occurred a few times. The CDR3 spells CSVGRGTLGAEAFF. CDR3 DNA: TGCAGCGTTGGCCGAGGAACTCTCGGCGCTGAAGCTTTCTTT. The gene calls are TRBV29-1 and TRBJ1-1; D is unresolved. This CDR3 has 14 amino acids. Trimming left V 4 bases short and J 6 bases short, with 18 bases between. Germline V lookup: CDR1 SQVTM, CDR2 ANQGSEA.